The 12 T cell receptor beta chains presented below share a single source sample, sequenced in a study of cytomegalovirus exposure and HLA in healthy donors. TCRdb keeps only in-frame clones here, not all; method: immunoSEQ multiplex PCR. The table includes 150,000 to 200,000 clones, 80% to 85% detected once. The sample comprised PBMCs. The receptors were sampled from a woman under 30 in good health and CMV-seropositive.

This chain joins TRBV21-1 and TRBJ2-7; the table calls TRBD1, which could not be checked here. TRBV21-1 is a recognized pseudogene. This CDR3 is 13 amino acids long. CDR3 DNA sequence: TGTGCCACCGAGGGGGTTAGAGGCTACGAGCAGTACTTC. Translated: CATEGVRGYEQYF.

The V call is TRBV6-1, the J call TRBJ2-5, with D perhaps TRBD2 (6 bases). V was clipped by 4 bases and J by 0 bases, with 9 bases between them. Germline V gene data show CDR1 as MNHNS and CDR2 as SASEGT. This CDR3 has 14 residues. CDR3 sequence reads: CASSGGDYQETQYF. The DNA for the CDR3 is TGTGCCAGCAGTGGGGGGGATTACCAAGAGACCCAGTACTTC.

The rearrangement uses TRBV19 and TRBJ1-5; no clear D. Germline V lookup: CDR1 LNHDA, CDR2 SQIVND (reference sequence). The germline V and J ends were trimmed by 7 bases and 7 bases, with 14 bases remaining between them. The CDR3 runs 13 residues. CDR3 amino acids: CASKVRENQPQHF. In DNA form, the CDR3 reads TGTGCCAGTAAGGTAAGGGAGAACCAGCCCCAGCATTTT. Combining the CDR3 with reference TRBV19 and TRBJ1-5 gives the whole variable domain DGGITQSPKYLFRKEGQNVTLSCEQNLNHDAMYWYRQDPGQGLRLIYYSQIVNDFQKGDIAEGYSVSREKKESFPLTVTSAQKNPTAFYLCASKVRENQPQHFGDGTRLSIL.

The V gene is TRBV7-2, the J gene TRBJ2-3; a weak D match, TRBD2 (6 bases). Germline CDR1 SGHTA, CDR2 FQGNSA. CDR3 length equals 14 residues. Trimming pared 3 bases from V and 4 bases from J, leaving 11 bases between. The CDR3, as DNA: TGTGCCAGCAGCTTGCGGGACGGACCAGATACGCAGTATTTT. This encodes CASSLRDGPDTQYF.

The rearrangement uses TRBV9 and TRBJ2-7; 15 positions match TRBD2. Losses at the gene ends were 2 bases for V and 5 bases for J; bases not matched to a gene: 5. The CDR3 is 16 residues long. In germline, CDR1 is SGDLS, CDR2 YYNGEE. CDR3 amino acids: CASSVGLAGGSHEQYF. CDR3 nucleotides: TGTGCCAGCAGCGTGGGACTAGCGGGGGGATCTCACGAGCAGTACTTC.

The chain joins TRBV27 to TRBJ1-2; 7 nucleotides agree with TRBD1. V dropped 2 bases and J dropped 0; count of bases not matched to a gene: 3. This CDR3 contains 15 residues. Germline CDR1 is MNHEY and CDR2 is SMNVEV (reference sequence). CDR3 amino acids: CASSLRGTANYGYTF. DNA of the CDR3: TGTGCCAGCAGTTTACGGGGGACAGCTAACTATGGCTACACCTTC.

Only a few counts were recorded for this clone. The V and J genes are TRBV2 and TRBJ1-6, with D uncertain. Trimming removed 6 bases from V and 14 bases from J, with 23 bases in between. The germline CDR1 and CDR2 sequences are SNHLY and FYNNEI. The CDR3 spans 15 residues. In DNA, the CDR3 is TGTGCCAGCAGCCTGCGGGTGGAAGCCTTACTAGCCCTCCACTTT. This sequence encodes CASSLRVEALLALHF.

The chain couples TRBV19 to TRBJ1-5; D is possibly TRBD1 (5 bases). Trimming pared 6 bases from V and 3 bases from J, leaving 18 bases between. CDR1 and CDR2 from the germline V gene are LNHDA and SQIVND (reference sequence). The CDR3 is 16 amino acids. As DNA, the CDR3 is TGTGCCAGTAGGGACACCAAAAAATTTGACAATCAGCCCCAGCATTTT. It codes for CASRDTKKFDNQPQHF.

This clone was seen a handful of times. This rearrangement joins TRBV19 to TRBJ1-2; D possibly corresponds to TRBD1 (6 bases). The CDR3 is made up of 14 amino acids. CDR1 is LNHDA, CDR2 SQIVND, per germline (reference sequence). V was cut by 1 base and J by 6 bases, with 12 bases left in between. CDR3 in amino acids: CASSIALTGNGYTF. The DNA for the CDR3 is TGTGCCAGTAGTATAGCCTTAACAGGGAATGGCTACACCTTC.

In its sample, this clone was seen a few times. This chain joins TRBV7-3 and TRBJ1-2; tentative D call: TRBD1 (5 bases). V was cut by 4 bases and J by 8 bases, with 20 bases left in between. CDR3 length equals 15 residues. Germline V CDR1 and CDR2: SGHTA, FQGTGA. DNA for the CDR3: TGTGCCAGCAGCTCTGGGGCGGCGGCCGTCGGGGGCTACACCTTC. Translated, it gives CASSSGAAAVGGYTF.

This chain connects TRBV7-9 to TRBJ2-7; D may be TRBD2 (6 bases). Trimming shortened V by 1 base and J by 9 bases, and 22 bases separated the two germline ends. The germline CDR1 and CDR2 sequences are SEHNR and FQNEAQ (reference sequence). The CDR3 length is 16 residues. The CDR3 sequence is CASSLEGWGDSSRQYF. CDR3 bases: TGTGCCAGCAGCTTAGAGGGTTGGGGGGACTCTTCCCGGCAGTACTTC.

The V call is TRBV7-6, the J call TRBJ2-7; 10 nucleotides agree with TRBD2. CDR1 is SGHVS and CDR2 is FNYEAQ in the germline V gene. The CDR3 extends over 16 amino acids. Trimming took 5 bases from V and 4 from J; bases not matched to a gene: 11. CDR3 sequence reads: CASSPRPGTSAYEQYF. The DNA of the CDR3 is TGTGCCAGCAGCCCCCGGCCCGGGACTAGCGCATACGAGCAGTACTTC.